The entry below describes one T cell receptor beta chain. The record originates from a study of T cell responses to AZD1222 COVID-19 vaccine. Across the whole study: Some second doses came at about 4 weeks and others at about 12 weeks; these were pooled.

Data came from immunoSEQ multiplex PCR; TCRdb stores just in-frame clones and leaves some out. The sample has some 190,000 clones; around 88% are singletons. The TCR sequence derives from an adult in good health. Here the sequenced sample was peripheral blood, taken on day 0 of AZD1222 vaccination.

The CDR3 DNA reads as TGCGCCAGCAGCTTGTGGACAGAAACCGAGCAGTACTTC. It yields the protein CASSLWTETEQYF. V usage is TRBV5-1 and J usage is TRBJ2-7; a weak D match, TRBD1 (6 bases). The CDR3 runs 13 residues. V lost 1 base to trimming and J lost 6 bases, with 11 bases between them. Germline V gives CDR1 SGHRS, CDR2 YFSETQ.